A selection of T cell receptor beta chains follows, all from one sample in a study of blood T cell repertoires in COVID-19. The table came from immunoSEQ multiplex PCR; TCRdb's copy has only in-frame clones and leaves some out. In the table there are roughly 120,000 clones, roughly 85% of which are singletons. The sequenced material came from peripheral blood. The receptors here all came from an older woman with COVID-19, enrolled during active disease. CDR3s include the opening cysteine and the closing phenylalanine or tryptophan. Fields, in order: clone size, J gene, D gene, V gene, CDR3 DNA, CDR3 protein. A D gene is named only where the DNA matches it firmly. Not all rows give a size; the values are once, few, many and, for expanded clones, a class.

clone size: -
J gene: TRBJ1-2
D gene: -
V gene: TRBV11-2
CDR3 DNA: TGTGCCAGCAGCTTATCAGGGTCCTATGGCTACACCTTC
CDR3 protein: CASSLSGSYGYTF

clone size: -
J gene: TRBJ1-5
D gene: TRBD1
V gene: TRBV19
CDR3 DNA: TGTGCCAGTAGTATTCGGGACAGGGGCATCCCTGGAAATCAGCCCCAGCATTTT
CDR3 protein: CASSIRDRGIPGNQPQHF

clone size: -
J gene: TRBJ1-2
D gene: -
V gene: TRBV5-1
CDR3 DNA: TGCGCCAGCAGCTTGGACGGGCAGGGTGAAGGCTACACCTTC
CDR3 protein: CASSLDGQGEGYTF

clone size: -
J gene: TRBJ2-7
D gene: -
V gene: TRBV2
CDR3 DNA: TGTGCCAGCAGTGACAGAACCTACGAGCAGTACTTC
CDR3 protein: CASSDRTYEQYF

clone size: once
J gene: TRBJ1-2
D gene: -
V gene: TRBV4-2
CDR3 DNA: TGTGCCAGCAGCCAAGGACAGGCCCGTGGCTACACCTTC
CDR3 protein: CASSQGQARGYTF

clone size: -
J gene: TRBJ2-2
D gene: TRBD1
V gene: TRBV15
CDR3 DNA: TGTGCCACCGGCTATAGCGGACAGGGGATCACCCAGCTGTTTTTT
CDR3 protein: CATGYSGQGITQLFF

clone size: -
J gene: TRBJ1-1
D gene: -
V gene: TRBV7-9
CDR3 DNA: TGTGCCAGCAGCTACCTCCCGGGGGGTGACACTGAAGCTTTCTTT
CDR3 protein: CASSYLPGGDTEAFF

clone size: -
J gene: TRBJ2-1
D gene: TRBD1
V gene: TRBV18
CDR3 DNA: TGTGCCAGCTATGACCGGACAGGGGCGTACAATGAGCAGTTCTTC
CDR3 protein: CASYDRTGAYNEQFF

clone size: -
J gene: TRBJ2-1
D gene: TRBD2
V gene: TRBV9
CDR3 DNA: TGTGCCAGCAGCGCTAGCGGGGGGGCCTACAATGAGCAGTTCTTC
CDR3 protein: CASSASGGAYNEQFF

clone size: -
J gene: TRBJ1-2
D gene: TRBD1
V gene: TRBV7-2
CDR3 DNA: TGTGCCAGCAGTACGGACAGGGGGCGAGGCTACACCTTC
CDR3 protein: CASSTDRGRGYTF

clone size: -
J gene: TRBJ2-7
D gene: -
V gene: TRBV5-4
CDR3 DNA: TGTGCCAGCAGCTTGGGGGTCAGGGGCCCTTCGCGGGAGCAGTACTTC
CDR3 protein: CASSLGVRGPSREQYF

clone size: -
J gene: TRBJ1-2
D gene: TRBD1
V gene: TRBV5-1
CDR3 DNA: TGCGCCAGCAGCAATACAGGGGTTCAATCGTATGGCTACACCTTC
CDR3 protein: CASSNTGVQSYGYTF

clone size: -
J gene: TRBJ2-2
D gene: TRBD1
V gene: TRBV5-1
CDR3 DNA: TGCGCCAGCAGATCTCTGGACAGGGGATACACCGGGGAGCTGTTTTTT
CDR3 protein: CASRSLDRGYTGELFF

clone size: -
J gene: TRBJ2-7
D gene: -
V gene: TRBV6-1
CDR3 DNA: TGTGCCAGCAGTGTTGGTAAGAGCCCCTGGGGGCGTAGTGAGCAGTACTTC
CDR3 protein: CASSVGKSPWGRSEQYF

clone size: -
J gene: TRBJ2-2
D gene: -
V gene: TRBV7-9
CDR3 DNA: TGTGCCAGCAGCCCCCCTCGACTTGCGAACACCGGGGAGCTGTTTTTT
CDR3 protein: CASSPPRLANTGELFF

clone size: once
J gene: TRBJ2-3
D gene: TRBD2
V gene: TRBV19
CDR3 DNA: TGTGCCAGTAGTATACTTCGCCCGGGACTAGCGGGCCCGGAGTATTTT
CDR3 protein: CASSILRPGLAGPEYF

clone size: -
J gene: TRBJ1-5
D gene: -
V gene: TRBV9
CDR3 DNA: TGTGCCAGCAGCGTTGGAGAAAATCAGCCCCAGCATTTT
CDR3 protein: CASSVGENQPQHF

clone size: -
J gene: TRBJ1-3
D gene: TRBD1
V gene: TRBV28
CDR3 DNA: TGTGCCAGCACAAGAGACAGGGGGACTGGAAACACCATATATTTT
CDR3 protein: CASTRDRGTGNTIYF

clone size: -
J gene: TRBJ2-5
D gene: -
V gene: TRBV5-5
CDR3 DNA: TGTGCCAGCAGCTTGGAGGGAGAGGAGACCCAGTACTTC
CDR3 protein: CASSLEGEETQYF

clone size: -
J gene: TRBJ2-1
D gene: TRBD2
V gene: TRBV4-2
CDR3 DNA: TGTGCCAGCAGCCAAGCCTCCGGGACTAGCCACAATGAGCAGTTCTTC
CDR3 protein: CASSQASGTSHNEQFF

clone size: -
J gene: TRBJ2-1
D gene: -
V gene: TRBV28
CDR3 DNA: TGTGCCAGCAGTTTAAGGTCGGAGAATGAGCAGTTCTTC
CDR3 protein: CASSLRSENEQFF

clone size: -
J gene: TRBJ2-5
D gene: TRBD2
V gene: TRBV3-1/TRBV3-2
CDR3 DNA: TGTGCCAGCAGCCCCAGGGACTACGACCGCGAAGAGACCCAGTACTTC
CDR3 protein: CASSPRDYDREETQYF

clone size: -
J gene: TRBJ1-4
D gene: TRBD1
V gene: TRBV6-5
CDR3 DNA: TGTGCCAGCACCGAAGGGAGGACAGGGGCCCGTAAACTGTTTTTT
CDR3 protein: CASTEGRTGARKLFF

clone size: -
J gene: TRBJ1-2
D gene: -
V gene: TRBV6-1
CDR3 DNA: TGTGCCAGCAGTGAAGACACGTCGTCCAACTATGGCTACACCTTC
CDR3 protein: CASSEDTSSNYGYTF

clone size: -
J gene: TRBJ1-2
D gene: -
V gene: TRBV5-1
CDR3 DNA: TGCGCCAGCAGCCCGGGTATTGGTTTGATTGATGGCTACACCTTC
CDR3 protein: CASSPGIGLIDGYTF

clone size: -
J gene: TRBJ2-5
D gene: -
V gene: TRBV4-2
CDR3 DNA: TGTGCCAGCAGGGCAGCTGCCGGCAGGGGAGAGACCCAGTACTTC
CDR3 protein: CASRAAAGRGETQYF

clone size: -
J gene: TRBJ1-2
D gene: -
V gene: TRBV28
CDR3 DNA: -
CDR3 protein: CASSSSGGDYGYTF